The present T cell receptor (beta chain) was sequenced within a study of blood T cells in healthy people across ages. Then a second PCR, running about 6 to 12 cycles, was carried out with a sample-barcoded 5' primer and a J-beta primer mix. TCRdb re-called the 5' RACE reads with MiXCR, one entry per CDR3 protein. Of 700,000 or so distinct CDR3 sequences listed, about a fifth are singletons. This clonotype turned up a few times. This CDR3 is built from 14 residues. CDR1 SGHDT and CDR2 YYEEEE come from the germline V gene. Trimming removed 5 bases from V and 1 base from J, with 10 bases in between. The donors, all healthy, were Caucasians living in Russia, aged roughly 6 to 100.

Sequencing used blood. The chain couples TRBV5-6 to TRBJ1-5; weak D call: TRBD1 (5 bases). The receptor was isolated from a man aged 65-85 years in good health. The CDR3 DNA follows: TGTGCCAGCAGTGCCAGGGAAAGCAATCAGCCCCAGCATTTT. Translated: CASSARESNQPQHF.